The T cell receptor (beta chain) described here comes from a study of cytomegalovirus exposure and HLA in healthy donors (dated by TCRdb to about 2017). In terms of the full investigation: A later analysis indicated that the 120 validation repertoires were generated on the platform also employed for the 666 repertoires of the first cohort. The study aimed to test whether signatures of past pathogen exposure could be identified by cataloging public T cell receptors. Besides the first cohort of roughly 660 subjects, a separate validation cohort made up of 120 different subjects was used. To predict cytomegalovirus infection status, the study brought together high-throughput TCR immunosequencing, statistical association of individual TCRs with disease status, and machine learning. Findings and caveats that apply to the study as a whole: In both the original and validation cohorts, the classifier was reported to diagnose cytomegalovirus status with high specificity and sensitivity. It was suggested by the authors that the approach could potentially be generalized to other disease states and immunological phenotypes. All 110 or so repertoires were used to score co-occurrence in the validation cohort in a later analysis, because that analysis had no HLA typing for the cohort. A later analysis found that TCRs clustered in the first cohort also tended to co-occur in the roughly 120 validation repertoires, with approximately 94% of cluster scores above 0. In vitro tests confirmed that a few of the cytomegalovirus-associated TCR beta chains recognize cytomegalovirus antigens. Across donors, most TCR sequences were observed very rarely, whereas some public TCRs were present in many individuals. In the study, around 160 TCR beta chains were listed as associated with cytomegalovirus.

Separate from the roughly 650-subject first cohort, the validation cohort of 90 to 150 subjects was the group to which the donors belonged. V is reduced by 0 bases and J by 3 bases, leaving a spacing of 13 bases between them. From cysteine to phenylalanine, the CDR3 is 15 amino acids long. Here the CDR3 DNA is all that survives: 45 bases in frame from base 1. The germline V gene encodes CDR1 SGHRS and CDR2 YFSETQ. The library relied on the immunoSEQ multiplex PCR assay. In the source study's methods: To diagnose cytomegalovirus status from the catalog of TCR beta chain sequences, a statistical classification framework was built. Drawn from immuneACCESS, this table holds only the in-frame rearrangements with V and J called that TCRdb kept. Clones are partly lost; checked studies trace under half to an unresolved V gene and leave the rest unexplained. Clone size and the V and J calls come from that table; the DNA yielded D and trimming. This sample holds some 170,000 clones; 85% to 90% were observed only once. Of the sample, 3.5% to 4.5% is held by the ten largest clones.

Worth noting for this clone: Its antigen remains undetermined. No base quality information exists; no much larger clone differs at one position.

Recombination joined TRBV5-1 with TRBJ2-7; the D gene is perhaps TRBD1, from 6 matching bases. This clonotype originated in a man aged 18-30 years in good health and CMV-seropositive. Sequenced material: PBMCs. The CDR3 corresponds to CASSLASYRVYEQYF. The DNA sequence follows: TGCGCCAGCAGCTTGGCCAGCTACAGGGTCTACGAGCAGTACTTC.